The rows below give T cell receptor beta chains drawn from one sample of a study of T cell repertoires in cytomegalovirus infection. Each CDR3 protein gets one entry after TCRdb re-called the reads with MiXCR. The repertoire holds over 450,000 distinct CDR3 sequences, with around 10% as singletons. The source material was PBMCs. The receptors here all came from a human donor in good health (CMV status not recorded). Some clones in this sample may be carry-over from other donors' samples. CDR3s include the opening cysteine and the closing phenylalanine or tryptophan. The D gene is left open where the match is weak. Clone size is shown for a subset of rows, as once, few, many or a class of expanded clone.

clone_size | j_call | v_call | d_call | cdr3_aa | cdr3_nt
many | TRBJ2-1 | TRBV20-1 | TRBD2 | CSARKALAGTLEQFF | TGCAGTGCTAGAAAGGCGCTAGCGGGTACTCTTGAGCAGTTCTTC
few | TRBJ1-2 | TRBV20-1 | TRBD1 | CSALAPGTVNYGYTF | TGCAGTGCTCTCGCCCCCGGGACAGTCAACTATGGCTACACCTTC
- | TRBJ2-5 | TRBV30 | - | CAWSVRVETQYF | TGTGCCTGGAGTGTAAGGGTGGAGACCCAGTACTTC
many | TRBJ2-3 | TRBV7-2 | - | CASSSTPTDTQYF | TGTGCCAGCAGCTCCACTCCCACAGATACGCAGTATTTT
many | TRBJ2-1 | TRBV12-3/TRBV12-4 | TRBD2 | CASSISSPSGSHEQFF | TGTGCCAGCAGTATATCCTCCCCTAGCGGGAGTCATGAGCAGTTCTTC
many | TRBJ2-5 | TRBV6-5 | TRBD1 | CASSYSGDREETQYF | TGTGCCAGCAGTTACTCGGGGGACAGGGAAGAGACCCAGTACTTC
many | TRBJ2-1 | TRBV12-3/TRBV12-4 | TRBD2 | CASSPGTSGGNEQFF | TGTGCCAGCAGCCCCGGGACTAGCGGGGGGAATGAGCAGTTCTTC
few | TRBJ1-1 | TRBV6-6 | - | CASSYGHTNTEAFF | TGTGCCAGCAGTTACGGACATACGAACACTGAAGCTTTCTTT
few | TRBJ1-2 | TRBV4-1 | TRBD1 | CASSLKWGQNYGYTF | TGCGCCAGCAGCCTTAAATGGGGACAGAACTATGGCTACACCTTC
many | TRBJ2-6 | TRBV10-3 | - | CAISESGPVGSGANVLTF | TGTGCCATCAGTGAGTCGGGGCCCGTGGGGTCTGGGGCCAACGTCCTGACTTTC
few | TRBJ2-7 | TRBV2 | - | CASSAGNGYEQYF | TGTGCCAGCAGTGCGGGTAACGGCTACGAGCAGTACTTC
- | TRBJ2-7 | TRBV29-1 | - | CSVEDGAGESYEQYF | TGCAGCGTTGAAGATGGGGCAGGGGAGTCCTACGAGCAGTACTTC
many | TRBJ2-7 | TRBV6-1 | - | CASSEAGVSPYEQYF | TGTGCCAGCAGTGAAGCGGGCGTCAGCCCCTACGAGCAGTACTTC